The clone carrying this TCR beta chain showed up just once. Its target is unknown. This entry comes from a study of tissue T cells after allogeneic stem cell transplantation. Looking at the study overall: Adult allogeneic hematopoietic cell transplant recipients with steroid-refractory graft-versus-host disease were prospectively enrolled for research autopsy. Smaller viable blood or marrow samples skipped sorting for direct DNA extraction. Study-wide results and caveats: Sampling depth was limited, and the cohort was small and clinically varied.

Trimming shortened V by 2 bases and J by 6 bases, and 8 bases separated the two germline ends. The CDR3 runs to 12 residues. Looked up from germline, CDR1 is SGHTA and CDR2 is FQGNSA. CDR3 sequences, V/J genes, frequencies and template counts came from survey-depth TCRbeta sequencing. The data were produced by immunoSEQ multiplex PCR, yet TCRdb's version contains in-frame clones alone and is incomplete. The sample contains some 43,000 clones, more than 90% of which appear only once. The material sequenced was blood, taken before transplantation. V usage is TRBV7-2 and J usage is TRBJ2-7, with D unclear. The TCR was taken from a woman aged 35 to 69 who later had graft-versus-host disease after an allogeneic stem cell transplant. The CDR3 sequence: CASSLSRPEQYF. The CDR3 bases are TGTGCCAGCAGCTTATCTAGGCCCGAGCAGTACTTC.